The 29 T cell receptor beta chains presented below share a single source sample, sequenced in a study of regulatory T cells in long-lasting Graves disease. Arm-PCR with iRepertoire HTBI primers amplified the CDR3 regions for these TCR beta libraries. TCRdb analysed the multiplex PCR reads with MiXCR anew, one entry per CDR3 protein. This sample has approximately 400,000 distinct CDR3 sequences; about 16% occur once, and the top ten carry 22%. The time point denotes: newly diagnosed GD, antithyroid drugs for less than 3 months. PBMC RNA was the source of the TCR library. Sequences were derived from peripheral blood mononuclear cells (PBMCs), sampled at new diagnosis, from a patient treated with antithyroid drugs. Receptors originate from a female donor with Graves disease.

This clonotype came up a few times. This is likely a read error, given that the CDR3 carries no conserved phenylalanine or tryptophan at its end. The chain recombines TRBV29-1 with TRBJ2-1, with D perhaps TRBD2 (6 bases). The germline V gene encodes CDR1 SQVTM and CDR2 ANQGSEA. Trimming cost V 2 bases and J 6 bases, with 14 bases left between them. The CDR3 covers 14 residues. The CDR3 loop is CSVERAGGINEQFL. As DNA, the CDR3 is TGCAGCGTTGAAAGGGCAGGAGGGATCAATGAGCAGTTCCTC.

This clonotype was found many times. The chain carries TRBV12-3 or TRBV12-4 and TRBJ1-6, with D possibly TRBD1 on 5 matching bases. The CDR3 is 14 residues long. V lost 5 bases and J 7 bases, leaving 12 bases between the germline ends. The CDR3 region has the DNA TGTGCCAGCAGTACCGGGACGGCGAATTCACCCCTCCACTTT. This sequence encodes CASSTGTANSPLHF.

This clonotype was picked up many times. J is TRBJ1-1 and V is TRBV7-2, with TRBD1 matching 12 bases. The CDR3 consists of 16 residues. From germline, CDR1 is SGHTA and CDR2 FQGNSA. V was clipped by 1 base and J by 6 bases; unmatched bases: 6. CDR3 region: CASSLGTGTGGPEAFF. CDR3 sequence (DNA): TGTGCCAGCAGCTTAGGGACCGGGACAGGGGGCCCTGAAGCTTTCTTT.

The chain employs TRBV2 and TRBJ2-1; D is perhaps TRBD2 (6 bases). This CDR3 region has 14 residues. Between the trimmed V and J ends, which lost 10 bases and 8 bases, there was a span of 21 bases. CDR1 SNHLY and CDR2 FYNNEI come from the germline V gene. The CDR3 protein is CATQTGEAGDEQFF. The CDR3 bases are TGTGCCACCCAAACGGGGGAGGCGGGCGATGAGCAGTTCTTC.

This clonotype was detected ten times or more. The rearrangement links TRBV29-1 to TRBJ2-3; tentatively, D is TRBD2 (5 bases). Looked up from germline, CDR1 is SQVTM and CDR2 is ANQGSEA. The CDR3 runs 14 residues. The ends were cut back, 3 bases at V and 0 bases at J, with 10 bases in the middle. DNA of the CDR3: TGCAGCGTTGACGAGCGGCATAGCACAGATACGCAGTATTTT. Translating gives CSVDERHSTDTQYF.

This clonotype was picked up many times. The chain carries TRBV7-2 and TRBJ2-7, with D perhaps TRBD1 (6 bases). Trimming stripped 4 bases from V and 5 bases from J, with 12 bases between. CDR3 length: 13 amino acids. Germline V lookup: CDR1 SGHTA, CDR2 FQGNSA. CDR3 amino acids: CASSYREPDEQYF. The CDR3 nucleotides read TGTGCCAGCAGCTACAGGGAACCCGACGAGCAGTACTTC.

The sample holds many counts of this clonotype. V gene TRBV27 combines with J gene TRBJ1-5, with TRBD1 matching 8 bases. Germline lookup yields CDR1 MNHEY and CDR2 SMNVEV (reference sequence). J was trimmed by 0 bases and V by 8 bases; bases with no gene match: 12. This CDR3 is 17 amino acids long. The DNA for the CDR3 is TGTGCCAGCTCGGACAGGGCCACTTATTATAGCAATCAGCCCCAGCATTTT. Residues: CASSDRATYYSNQPQHF.

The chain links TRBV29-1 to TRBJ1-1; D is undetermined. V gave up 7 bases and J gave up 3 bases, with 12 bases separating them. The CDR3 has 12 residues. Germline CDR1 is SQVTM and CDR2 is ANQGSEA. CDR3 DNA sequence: TGCAGCGCAGACGCCGGGGACACTGAAGCTTTCTTT. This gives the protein CSADAGDTEAFF.

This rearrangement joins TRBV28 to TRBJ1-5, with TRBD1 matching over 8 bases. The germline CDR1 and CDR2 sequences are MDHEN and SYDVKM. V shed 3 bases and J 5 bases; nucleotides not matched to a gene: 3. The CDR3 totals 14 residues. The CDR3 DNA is TGTGCCAGCAGTTTTGACAGGGGCGATCAGCCCCAGCATTTT. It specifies CASSFDRGDQPQHF.

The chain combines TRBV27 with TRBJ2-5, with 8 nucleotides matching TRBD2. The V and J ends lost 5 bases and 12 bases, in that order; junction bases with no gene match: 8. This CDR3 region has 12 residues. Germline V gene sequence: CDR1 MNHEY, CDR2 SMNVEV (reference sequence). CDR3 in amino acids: CASSPVAGSEYF. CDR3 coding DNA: TGTGCCAGCAGTCCAGTAGCGGGGTCCGAGTACTTC.

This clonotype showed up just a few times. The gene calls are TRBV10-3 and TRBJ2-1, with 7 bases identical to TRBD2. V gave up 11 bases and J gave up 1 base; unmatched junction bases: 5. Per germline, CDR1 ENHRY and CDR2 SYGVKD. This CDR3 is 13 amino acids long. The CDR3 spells CAVQRDSYNEQFF. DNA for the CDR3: TGTGCCGTTCAGCGGGATTCCTACAATGAGCAGTTCTTC.

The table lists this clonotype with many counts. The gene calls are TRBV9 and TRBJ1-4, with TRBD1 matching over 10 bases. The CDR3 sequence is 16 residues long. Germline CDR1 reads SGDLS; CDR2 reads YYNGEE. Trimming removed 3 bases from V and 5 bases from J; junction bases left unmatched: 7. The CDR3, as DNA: TGTGCCAGCAGCGCCGGGACAGGGGCCTTCAATGAAAAACTGTTTTTT. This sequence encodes CASSAGTGAFNEKLFF.

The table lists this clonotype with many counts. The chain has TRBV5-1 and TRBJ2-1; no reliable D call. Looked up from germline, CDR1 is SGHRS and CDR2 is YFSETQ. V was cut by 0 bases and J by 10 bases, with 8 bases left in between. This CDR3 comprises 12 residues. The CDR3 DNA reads TGCGCCAGCAGCTTGGATGCTATGGAGCAGTTCTTC. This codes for CASSLDAMEQFF.

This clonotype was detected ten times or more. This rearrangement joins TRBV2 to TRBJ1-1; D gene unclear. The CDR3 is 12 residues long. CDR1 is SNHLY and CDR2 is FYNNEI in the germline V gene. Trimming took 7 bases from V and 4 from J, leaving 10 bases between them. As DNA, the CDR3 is TGTGCCAGCATGCGGGAAATCACTGAAGCTTTCTTT. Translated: CASMREITEAFF. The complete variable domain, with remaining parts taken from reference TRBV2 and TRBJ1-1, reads EPEVTQTPSHQVTQMGQEVILRCVPISNHLYFYWYRQILGQKVEFLVSFYNNEISEKSEIFDDQFSVERPDGSNFTLKIRSTKLEDSAMYFCASMREITEAFFGQGTRLTVV.

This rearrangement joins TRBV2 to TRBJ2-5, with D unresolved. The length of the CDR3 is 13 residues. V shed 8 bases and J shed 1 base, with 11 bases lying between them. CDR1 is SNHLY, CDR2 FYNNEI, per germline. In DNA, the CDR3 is TGTGCCAGCCGAATGGGCCTCCAAGAGACCCAGTACTTC. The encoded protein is CASRMGLQETQYF.

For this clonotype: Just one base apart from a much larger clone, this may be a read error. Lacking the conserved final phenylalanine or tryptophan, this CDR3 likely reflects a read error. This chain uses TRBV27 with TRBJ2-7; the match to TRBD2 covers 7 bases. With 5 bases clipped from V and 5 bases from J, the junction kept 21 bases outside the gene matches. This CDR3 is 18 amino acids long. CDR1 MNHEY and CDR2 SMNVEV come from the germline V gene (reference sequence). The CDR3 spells CASSRRFQTGLPSNEQYL. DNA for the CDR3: TGTGCCAGCAGTCGGCGGTTCCAAACGGGACTACCGAGTAACGAGCAGTACCTC.

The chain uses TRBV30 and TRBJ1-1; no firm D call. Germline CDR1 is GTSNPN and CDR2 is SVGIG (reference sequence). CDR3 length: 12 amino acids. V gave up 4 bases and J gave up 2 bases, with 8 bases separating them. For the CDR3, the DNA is TGTGCCTGGAACATGGGTAACACTGAAGCTTTCTTT. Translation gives CAWNMGNTEAFF.

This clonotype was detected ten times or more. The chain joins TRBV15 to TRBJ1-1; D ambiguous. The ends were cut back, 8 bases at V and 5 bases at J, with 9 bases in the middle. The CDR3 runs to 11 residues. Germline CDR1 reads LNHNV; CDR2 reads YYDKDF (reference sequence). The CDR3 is CATFLGTEAFF. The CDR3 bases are TGTGCCACCTTTCTAGGGACTGAAGCTTTCTTT.

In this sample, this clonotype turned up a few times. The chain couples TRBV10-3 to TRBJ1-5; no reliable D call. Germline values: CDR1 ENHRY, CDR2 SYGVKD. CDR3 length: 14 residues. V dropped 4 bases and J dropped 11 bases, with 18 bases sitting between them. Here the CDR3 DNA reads TGTGCCATCAGTGGGACCGAGGCTGCGGGGACCCAGCATTTT. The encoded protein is CAISGTEAAGTQHF.

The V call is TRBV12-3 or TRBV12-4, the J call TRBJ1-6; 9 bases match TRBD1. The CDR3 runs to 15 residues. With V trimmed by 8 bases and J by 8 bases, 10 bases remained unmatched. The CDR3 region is CASSRPGQGYSPLHF. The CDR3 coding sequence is TGTGCCAGCTCCCGACCGGGACAGGGATATTCACCCCTCCACTTT.

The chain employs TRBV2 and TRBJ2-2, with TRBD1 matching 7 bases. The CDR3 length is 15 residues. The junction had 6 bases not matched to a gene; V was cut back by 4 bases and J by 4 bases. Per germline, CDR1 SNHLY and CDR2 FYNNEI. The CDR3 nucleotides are TGTGCCAGCAGTGCGACACAGGGGACCACCGGGGAGCTGTTTTTT. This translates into CASSATQGTTGELFF.

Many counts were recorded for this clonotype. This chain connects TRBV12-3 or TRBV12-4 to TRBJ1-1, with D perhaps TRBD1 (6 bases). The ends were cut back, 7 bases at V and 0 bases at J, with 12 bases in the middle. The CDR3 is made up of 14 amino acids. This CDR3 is CASKLGQMNTEAFF. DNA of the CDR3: TGTGCCAGCAAGCTAGGACAGATGAACACTGAAGCTTTCTTT.

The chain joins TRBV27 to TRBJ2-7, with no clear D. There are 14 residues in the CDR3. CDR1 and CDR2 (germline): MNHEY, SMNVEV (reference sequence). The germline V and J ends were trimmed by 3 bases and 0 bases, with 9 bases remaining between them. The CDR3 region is CASSLGMSSYEQYF. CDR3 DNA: TGTGCCAGCAGTTTGGGGATGAGCTCCTACGAGCAGTACTTC.

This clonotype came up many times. The CDR3 DNA sequence: TGTGCCAGCAGCTTAGATGGCAGGGCTAACTATGGCTACACCTTC. Its protein is CASSLDGRANYGYTF. V usage is TRBV13 and J usage is TRBJ1-2; maybe TRBD1 (5 bases). The CDR3 has 15 residues. Trimming cost V 1 base and J 0 bases, with 9 bases left between them. Germline CDR1 and CDR2: PRHDT and FYEKMQ (reference sequence).

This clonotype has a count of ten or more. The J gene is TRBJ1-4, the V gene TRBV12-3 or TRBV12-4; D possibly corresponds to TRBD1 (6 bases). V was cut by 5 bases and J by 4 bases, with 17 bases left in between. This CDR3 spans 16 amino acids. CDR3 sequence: CASSPPRGGVNEKLFF. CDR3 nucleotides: TGTGCCAGCAGTCCACCCCGTGGGGGCGTTAATGAAAAACTGTTTTTT.

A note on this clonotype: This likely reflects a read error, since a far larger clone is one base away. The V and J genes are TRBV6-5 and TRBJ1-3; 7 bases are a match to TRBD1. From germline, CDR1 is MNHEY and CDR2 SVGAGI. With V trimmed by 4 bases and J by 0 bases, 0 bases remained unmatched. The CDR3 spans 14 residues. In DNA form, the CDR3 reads TGTGCCAGCAGTTGGGACAGCTCTGGAAACACCATATATTTT. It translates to CASSWDSSGNTIYF.

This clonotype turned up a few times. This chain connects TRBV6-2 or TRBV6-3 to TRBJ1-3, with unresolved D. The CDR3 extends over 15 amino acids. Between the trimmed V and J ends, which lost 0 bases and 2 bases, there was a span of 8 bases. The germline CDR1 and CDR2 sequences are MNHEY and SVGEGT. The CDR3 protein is CASSYSRAAGNTIYF. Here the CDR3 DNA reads TGTGCCAGCAGTTACTCAAGGGCGGCTGGAAACACCATATATTTT.

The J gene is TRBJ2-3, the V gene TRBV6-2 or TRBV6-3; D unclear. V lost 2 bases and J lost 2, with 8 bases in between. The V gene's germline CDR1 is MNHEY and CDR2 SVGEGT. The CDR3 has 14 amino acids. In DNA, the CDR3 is TGTGCCAGCAGTTACGAACAGATCACAGATACGCAGTATTTT. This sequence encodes CASSYEQITDTQYF.

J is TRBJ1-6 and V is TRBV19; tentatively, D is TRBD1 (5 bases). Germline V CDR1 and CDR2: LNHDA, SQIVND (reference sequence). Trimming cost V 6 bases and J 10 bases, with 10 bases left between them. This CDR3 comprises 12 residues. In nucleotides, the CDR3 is TGTGCCAGTAGGGGGGTAAGCTCACCCCTCCACTTT. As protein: CASRGVSSPLHF.